Listed below are T cell receptor beta chains from one sample, sequenced in a study of cytomegalovirus exposure and HLA in healthy donors. Produced via immunoSEQ multiplex PCR; TCRdb's table is partial and in-frame only. Among about 92,000 clones listed, 81% were seen once. Sequenced: PBMCs. Source of these receptors: a girl aged 2 to 9 in good health and CMV-seropositive. Each CDR3 is given with its conserved first and last residue. The D gene is left open where the match is weak. Not every row has a clone size; where given, it reads once, few, many or a size class.

d_call j_call v_call clone_size cdr3_nt cdr3_aa
TRBD2 TRBJ2-7 TRBV2 . TGTGCCAGCACCGCGTGGGGGGGACCCCCCAACGAGCAGTACTTC CASTAWGGPPNEQYF
. TRBJ2-4 TRBV28 . TGTGCCAGCAGTTTGAGAGCCAAAAACATTCAGTACTTC CASSLRAKNIQYF
. TRBJ1-4 TRBV28 . TGTGCCAGCAGTTTAACAGACGACAATCTACTGTTTTTT CASSLTDDNLLFF
. TRBJ2-1 TRBV30 . TGTGCCTGGACCCAAGTACTCGAGCAGTTCTTC CAWTQVLEQFF
. TRBJ2-3 TRBV27 . TGTGCCAGCAGAGTGCGGGGGCAGAGCACAGATACGCAGTATTTT CASRVRGQSTDTQYF
TRBD1 TRBJ1-5 TRBV7-6 . TGTGCCAGCAGCTTATCCGAGCACGGACAGGGGAATCAGCCCCAGCATTTT CASSLSEHGQGNQPQHF
. TRBJ1-5 TRBV2 . TGTGCCAGCAGCAGGAGGGATCAGCCCCAGCATTTT CASSRRDQPQHF
TRBD1 TRBJ2-2 TRBV28 . TGTGCCAGCAGTCCCCCCGGGACAGGGTGGTGGCCCGGGGAGCTGTTTTTT CASSPPGTGWWPGELFF
TRBD1 TRBJ2-1 TRBV6-4 few TGTGCCAGCAGTGACACGGGACAGGGGGAAGGATACGAGCAGTTCTTC CASSDTGQGEGYEQFF
. TRBJ1-1 TRBV10-3 . TGTGCCATCAGTGAGTCAGTCCGGGGGGCTTTCTTT CAISESVRGAFF